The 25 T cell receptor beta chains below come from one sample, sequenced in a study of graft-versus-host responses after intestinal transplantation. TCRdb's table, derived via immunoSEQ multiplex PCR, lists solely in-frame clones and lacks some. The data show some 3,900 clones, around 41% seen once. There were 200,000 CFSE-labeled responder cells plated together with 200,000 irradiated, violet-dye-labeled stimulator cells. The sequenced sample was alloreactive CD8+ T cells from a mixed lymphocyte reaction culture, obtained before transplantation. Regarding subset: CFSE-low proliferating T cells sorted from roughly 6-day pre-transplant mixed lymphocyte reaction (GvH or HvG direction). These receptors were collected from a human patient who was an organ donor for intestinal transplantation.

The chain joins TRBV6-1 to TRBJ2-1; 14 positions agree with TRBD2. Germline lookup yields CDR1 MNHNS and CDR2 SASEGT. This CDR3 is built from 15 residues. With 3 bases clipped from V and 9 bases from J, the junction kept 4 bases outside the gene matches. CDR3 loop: CASSETSGRVGEQFF. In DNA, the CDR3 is TGTGCCAGCAGTGAGACTAGCGGGAGGGTGGGTGAGCAGTTCTTC.

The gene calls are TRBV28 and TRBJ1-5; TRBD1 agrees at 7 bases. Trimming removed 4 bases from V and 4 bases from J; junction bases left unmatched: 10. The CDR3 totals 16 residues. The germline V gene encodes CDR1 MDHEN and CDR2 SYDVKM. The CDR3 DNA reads TGTGCCAGCAGTTCCAACCGGGACAGAAATAATCAGCCCCAGCATTTT. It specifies CASSSNRDRNNQPQHF.

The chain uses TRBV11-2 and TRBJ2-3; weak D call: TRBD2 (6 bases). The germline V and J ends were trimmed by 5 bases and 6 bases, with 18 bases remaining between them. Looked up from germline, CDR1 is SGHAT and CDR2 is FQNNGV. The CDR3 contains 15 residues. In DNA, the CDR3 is TGTGCCAGCAGCACGGGGACTTTTTTAACGGATACGCAGTATTTT. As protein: CASSTGTFLTDTQYF.

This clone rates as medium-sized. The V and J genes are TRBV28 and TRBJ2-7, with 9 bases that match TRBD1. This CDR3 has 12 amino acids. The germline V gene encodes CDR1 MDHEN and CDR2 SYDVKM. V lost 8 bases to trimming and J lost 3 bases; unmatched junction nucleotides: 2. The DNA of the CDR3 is TGTGCCAGCGAGGACAGGGGCTACGAGCAGTACTTC. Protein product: CASEDRGYEQYF.

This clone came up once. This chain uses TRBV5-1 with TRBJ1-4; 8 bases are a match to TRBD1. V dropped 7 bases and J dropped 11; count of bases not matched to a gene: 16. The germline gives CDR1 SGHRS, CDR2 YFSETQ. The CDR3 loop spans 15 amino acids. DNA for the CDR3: TGCGCCAGCCTTACGCCAGGGGGCGCCCCGGGGAAACTGTTTTTT. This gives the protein CASLTPGGAPGKLFF. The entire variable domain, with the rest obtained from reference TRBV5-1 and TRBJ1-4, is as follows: KAGVTQTPRYLIKTRGQQVTLSCSPISGHRSVSWYQQTPGQGLQFLFEYFSETQRNKGNFPGRFSGRQFSNSRSEMNVSTLELGDSALYLCASLTPGGAPGKLFFGSGTQLSVL.

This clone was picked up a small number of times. CDR3 sequence: CASSLSPSNQPQHF. For the CDR3, the DNA is TGTGCCAGCAGCTTGAGCCCGAGCAATCAGCCCCAGCATTTT. This chain joins TRBV5-6 and TRBJ1-5, with D hard to call. V lost 1 base and J lost 1, with 6 bases in between. The CDR3 is made up of 14 amino acids. The germline CDR1 and CDR2 sequences are SGHDT and YYEEEE.

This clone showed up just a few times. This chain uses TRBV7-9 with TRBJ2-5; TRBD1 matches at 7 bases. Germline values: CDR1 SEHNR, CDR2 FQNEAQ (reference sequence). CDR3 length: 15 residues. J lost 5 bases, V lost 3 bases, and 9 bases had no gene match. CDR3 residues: CASSFGQTGTETQYF. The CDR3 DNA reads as TGTGCCAGCAGCTTCGGGCAGACAGGGACCGAGACCCAGTACTTC.

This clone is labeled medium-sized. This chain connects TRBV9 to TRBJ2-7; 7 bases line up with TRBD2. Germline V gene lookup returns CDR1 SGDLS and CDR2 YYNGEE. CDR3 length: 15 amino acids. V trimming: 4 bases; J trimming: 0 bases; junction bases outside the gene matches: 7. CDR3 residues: CASSPMSSGSYEQYF. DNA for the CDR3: TGTGCCAGCAGCCCCATGTCTAGCGGCTCCTACGAGCAGTACTTC.

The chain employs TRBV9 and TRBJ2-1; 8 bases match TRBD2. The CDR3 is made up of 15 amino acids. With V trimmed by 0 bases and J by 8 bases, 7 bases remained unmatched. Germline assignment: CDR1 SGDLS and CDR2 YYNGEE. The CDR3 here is CASSVAGGHTDEQFF. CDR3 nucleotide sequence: TGTGCCAGCAGCGTAGCGGGAGGGCATACCGATGAGCAGTTCTTC.

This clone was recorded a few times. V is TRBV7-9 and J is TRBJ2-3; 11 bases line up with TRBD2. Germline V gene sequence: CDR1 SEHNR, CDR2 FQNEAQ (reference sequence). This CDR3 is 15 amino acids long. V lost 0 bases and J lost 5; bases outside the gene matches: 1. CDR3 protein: CASSLAGLAGDTQYF. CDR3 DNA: TGTGCCAGCAGCTTAGCCGGACTAGCGGGAGATACGCAGTATTTT.

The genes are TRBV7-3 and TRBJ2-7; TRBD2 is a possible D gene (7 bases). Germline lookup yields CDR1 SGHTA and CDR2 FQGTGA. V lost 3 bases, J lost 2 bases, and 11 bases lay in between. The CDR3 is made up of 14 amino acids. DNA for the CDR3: TGTGCCAGCAGCTTGGGGGGGGGCACCTACGAGCAGTACTTC. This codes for CASSLGGGTYEQYF.

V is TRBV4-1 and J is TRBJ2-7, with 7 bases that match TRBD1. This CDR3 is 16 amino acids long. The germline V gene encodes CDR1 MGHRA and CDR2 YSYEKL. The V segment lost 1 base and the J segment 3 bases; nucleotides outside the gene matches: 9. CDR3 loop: CASSQVFLGGYYEQYF. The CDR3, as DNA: TGCGCCAGCAGCCAAGTTTTTCTAGGGGGCTACTACGAGCAGTACTTC.

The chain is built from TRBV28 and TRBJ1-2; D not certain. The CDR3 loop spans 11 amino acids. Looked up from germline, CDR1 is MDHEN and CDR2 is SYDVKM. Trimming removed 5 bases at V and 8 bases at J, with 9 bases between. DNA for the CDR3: TGTGCCAGCAGTGGACTGACAGGCTACACCTTC. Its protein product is CASSGLTGYTF.

CDR3 region: CASSSLAGSTHPQPRGTDTQYF. DNA of the CDR3: TGTGCCAGCAGTTCACTAGCGGGGTCTACACACCCCCAACCCCGCGGTACGGATACGCAGTATTTT. The chain is built from TRBV27 and TRBJ2-3; 10 bases map to TRBD2. Germline values: CDR1 MNHEY, CDR2 SMNVEV (reference sequence). Trimming at V came to 4 bases and at J to 6 bases, leaving 28 bases not matched to a gene. This CDR3 is built from 22 residues.

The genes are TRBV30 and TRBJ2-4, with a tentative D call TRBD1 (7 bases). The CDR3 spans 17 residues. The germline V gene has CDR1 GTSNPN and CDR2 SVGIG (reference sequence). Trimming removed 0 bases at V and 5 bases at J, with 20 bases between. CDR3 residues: CAWSVWFGDREENIQYF. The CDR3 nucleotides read TGTGCCTGGAGTGTATGGTTCGGAGACAGGGAGGAAAACATTCAGTACTTC.

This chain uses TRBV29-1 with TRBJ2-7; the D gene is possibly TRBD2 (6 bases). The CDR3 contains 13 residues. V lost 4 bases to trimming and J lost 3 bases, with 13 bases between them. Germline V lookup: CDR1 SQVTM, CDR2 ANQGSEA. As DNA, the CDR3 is TGCAGCGTTGTTTTCGGGAGTGGCTACGAGCAGTACTTC. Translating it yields CSVVFGSGYEQYF.

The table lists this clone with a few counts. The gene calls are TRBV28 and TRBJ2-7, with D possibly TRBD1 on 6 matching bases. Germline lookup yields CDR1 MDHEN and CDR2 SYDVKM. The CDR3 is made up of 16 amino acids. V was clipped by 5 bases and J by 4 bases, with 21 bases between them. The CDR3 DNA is TGTGCCAGCAGTAGTTCCCAGACGGACAGAGTTTACGAGCAGTACTTC. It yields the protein CASSSSQTDRVYEQYF.

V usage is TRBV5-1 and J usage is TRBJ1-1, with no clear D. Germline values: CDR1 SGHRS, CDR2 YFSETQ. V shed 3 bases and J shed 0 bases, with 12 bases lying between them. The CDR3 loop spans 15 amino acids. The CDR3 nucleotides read TGCGCCAGCAGCTCTGGCCGACTGTTGAACACTGAAGCTTTCTTT. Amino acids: CASSSGRLLNTEAFF.

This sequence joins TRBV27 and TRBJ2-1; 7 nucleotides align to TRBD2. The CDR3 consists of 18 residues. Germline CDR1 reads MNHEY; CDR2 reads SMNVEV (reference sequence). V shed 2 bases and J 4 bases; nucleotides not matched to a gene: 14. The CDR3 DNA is TGTGCCAGCAGTTTAACCGCGGGAGTCGGTAGCCCTTACAATGAGCAGTTCTTC. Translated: CASSLTAGVGSPYNEQFF.

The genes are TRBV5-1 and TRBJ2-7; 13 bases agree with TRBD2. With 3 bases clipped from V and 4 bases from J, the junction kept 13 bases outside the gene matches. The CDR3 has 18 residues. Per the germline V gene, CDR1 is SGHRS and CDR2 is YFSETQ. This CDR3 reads CASSYSLAGGLKLYEQYF. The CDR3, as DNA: TGCGCCAGCAGCTACTCACTAGCGGGAGGGCTGAAGCTGTACGAGCAGTACTTC.

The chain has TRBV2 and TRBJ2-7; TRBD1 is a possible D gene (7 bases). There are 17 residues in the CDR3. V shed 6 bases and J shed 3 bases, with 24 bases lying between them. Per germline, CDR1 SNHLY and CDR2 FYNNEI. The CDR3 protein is CASRNGREPGGFYEQYF. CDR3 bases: TGTGCCAGCAGAAACGGTCGGGAGCCAGGGGGTTTCTACGAGCAGTACTTC.

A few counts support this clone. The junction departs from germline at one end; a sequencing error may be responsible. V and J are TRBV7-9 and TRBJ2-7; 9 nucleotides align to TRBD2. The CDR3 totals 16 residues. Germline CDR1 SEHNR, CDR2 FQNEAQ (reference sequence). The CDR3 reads CASSLGASGVSYEQYF. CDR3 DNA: TGTGCCAGCAGTTTAGGAGCTAGCGGGGTCTCCTACGAGCAGTACTTC.

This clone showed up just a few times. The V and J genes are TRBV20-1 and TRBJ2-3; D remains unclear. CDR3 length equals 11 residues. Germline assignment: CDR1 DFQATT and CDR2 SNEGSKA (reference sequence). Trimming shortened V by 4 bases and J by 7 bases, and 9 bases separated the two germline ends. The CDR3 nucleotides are TGCAGTGCTACCCAGTTCTATACGCAGTATTTT. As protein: CSATQFYTQYF.

The CDR3 loop is CASSLTLGGEQYF. CDR3 DNA sequence: TGTGCCAGCAGCTTAACCTTGGGAGGCGAGCAGTACTTC. The J gene is TRBJ2-7, the V gene TRBV7-4; maybe TRBD2 (6 bases). CDR3 size: 13 residues. Germline V gives CDR1 SGHVT, CDR2 SQSDAQ. Trimming took 2 bases from V and 6 from J, leaving 11 bases between them.

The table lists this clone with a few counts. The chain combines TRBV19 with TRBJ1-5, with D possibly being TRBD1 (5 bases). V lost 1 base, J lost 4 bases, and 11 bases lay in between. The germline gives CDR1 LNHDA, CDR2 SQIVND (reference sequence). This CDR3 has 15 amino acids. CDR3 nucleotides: TGTGCCAGTAGTATAGCTGCGGGGCTGAATCAGCCCCAGCATTTT. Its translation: CASSIAAGLNQPQHF. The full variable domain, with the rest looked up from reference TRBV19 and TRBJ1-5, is DGGITQSPKYLFRKEGQNVTLSCEQNLNHDAMYWYRQDPGQGLRLIYYSQIVNDFQKGDIAEGYSVSREKKESFPLTVTSAQKNPTAFYLCASSIAAGLNQPQHFGDGTRLSIL.